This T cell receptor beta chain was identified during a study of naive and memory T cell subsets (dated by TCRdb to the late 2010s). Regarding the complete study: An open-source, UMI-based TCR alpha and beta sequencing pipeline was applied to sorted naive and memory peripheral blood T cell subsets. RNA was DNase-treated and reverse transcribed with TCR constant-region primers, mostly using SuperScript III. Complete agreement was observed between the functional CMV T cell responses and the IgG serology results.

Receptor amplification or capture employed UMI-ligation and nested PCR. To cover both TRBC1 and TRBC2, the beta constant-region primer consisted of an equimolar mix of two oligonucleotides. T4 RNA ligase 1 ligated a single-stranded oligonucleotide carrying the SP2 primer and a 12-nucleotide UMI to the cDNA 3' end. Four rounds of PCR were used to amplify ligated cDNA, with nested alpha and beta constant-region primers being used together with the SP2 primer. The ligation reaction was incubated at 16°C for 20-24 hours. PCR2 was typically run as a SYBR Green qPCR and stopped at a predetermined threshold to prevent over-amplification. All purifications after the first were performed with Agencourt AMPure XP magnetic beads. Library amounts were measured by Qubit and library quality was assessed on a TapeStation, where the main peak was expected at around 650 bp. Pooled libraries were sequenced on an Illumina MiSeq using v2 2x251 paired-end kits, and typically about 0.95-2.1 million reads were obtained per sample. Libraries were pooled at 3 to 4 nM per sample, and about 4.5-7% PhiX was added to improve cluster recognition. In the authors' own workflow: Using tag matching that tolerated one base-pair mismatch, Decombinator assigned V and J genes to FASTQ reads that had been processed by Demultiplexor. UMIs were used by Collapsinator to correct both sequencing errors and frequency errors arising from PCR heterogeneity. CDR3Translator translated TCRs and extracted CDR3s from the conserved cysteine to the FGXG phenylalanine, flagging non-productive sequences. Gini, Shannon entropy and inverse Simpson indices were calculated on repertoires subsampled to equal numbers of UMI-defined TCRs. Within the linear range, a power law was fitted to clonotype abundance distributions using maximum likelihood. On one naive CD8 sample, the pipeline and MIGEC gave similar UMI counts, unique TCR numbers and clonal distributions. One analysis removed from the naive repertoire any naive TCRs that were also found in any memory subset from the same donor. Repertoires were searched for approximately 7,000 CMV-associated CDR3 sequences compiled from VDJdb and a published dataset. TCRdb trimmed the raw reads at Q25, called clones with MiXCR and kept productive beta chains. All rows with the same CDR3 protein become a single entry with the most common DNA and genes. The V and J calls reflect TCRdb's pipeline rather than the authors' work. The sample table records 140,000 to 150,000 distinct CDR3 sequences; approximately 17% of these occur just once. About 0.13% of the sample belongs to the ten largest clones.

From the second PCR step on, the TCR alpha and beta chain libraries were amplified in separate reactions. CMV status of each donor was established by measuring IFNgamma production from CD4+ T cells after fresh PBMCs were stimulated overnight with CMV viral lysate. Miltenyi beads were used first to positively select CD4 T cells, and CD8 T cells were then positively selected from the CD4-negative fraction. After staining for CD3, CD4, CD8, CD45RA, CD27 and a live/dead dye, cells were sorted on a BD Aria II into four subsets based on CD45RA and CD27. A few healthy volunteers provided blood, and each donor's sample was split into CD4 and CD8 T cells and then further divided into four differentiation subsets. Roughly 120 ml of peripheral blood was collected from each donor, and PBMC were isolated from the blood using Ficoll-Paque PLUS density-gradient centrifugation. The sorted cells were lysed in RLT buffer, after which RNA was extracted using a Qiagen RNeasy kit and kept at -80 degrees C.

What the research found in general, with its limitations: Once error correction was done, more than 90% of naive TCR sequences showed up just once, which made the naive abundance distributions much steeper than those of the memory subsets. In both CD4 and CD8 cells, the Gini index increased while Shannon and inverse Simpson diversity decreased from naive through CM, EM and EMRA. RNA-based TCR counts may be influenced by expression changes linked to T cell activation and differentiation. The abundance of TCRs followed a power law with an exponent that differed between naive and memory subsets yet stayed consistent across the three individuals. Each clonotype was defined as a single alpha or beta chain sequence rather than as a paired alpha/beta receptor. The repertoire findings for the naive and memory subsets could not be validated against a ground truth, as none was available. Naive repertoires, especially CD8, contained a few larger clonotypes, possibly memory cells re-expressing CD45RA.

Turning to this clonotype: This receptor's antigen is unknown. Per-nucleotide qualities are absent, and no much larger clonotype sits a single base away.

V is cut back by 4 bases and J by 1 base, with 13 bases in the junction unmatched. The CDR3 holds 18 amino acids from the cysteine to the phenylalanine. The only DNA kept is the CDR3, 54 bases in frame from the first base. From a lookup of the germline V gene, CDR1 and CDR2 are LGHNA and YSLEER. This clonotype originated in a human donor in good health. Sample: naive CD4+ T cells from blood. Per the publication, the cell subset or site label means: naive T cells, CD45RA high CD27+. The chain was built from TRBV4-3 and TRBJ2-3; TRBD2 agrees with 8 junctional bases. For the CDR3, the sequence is CASSPGQLAGSRTDTQYF. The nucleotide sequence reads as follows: TGCGCCAGCAGCCCAGGCCAATTAGCGGGAAGTCGCACAGATACGCAGTATTTT.